A single T cell receptor beta chain is shown here with its context. The antigen is undetermined. No DNA is given; TCRdb re-called the 5' RACE reads and lists each CDR3 protein once. The table lists under 500,000 distinct CDR3 sequences. This CDR3 has 15 amino acids. Germline CDR1 is SGHTA and CDR2 is FQGNSA. This entry comes from a study of T cells expressing NK-cell markers. Study results and caveats: In a group of 5 or 6 donors, dominant NKG2C+ clonotypes represented 1.0-7.0% of CD8+ T cells.

The J gene is TRBJ2-3, the V gene TRBV7-2; absent DNA, TCRdb's TRBD1 call cannot be checked. Source material: blood T cells: a sorted CD56 or NKG2C T cell subset, CD4+ or CD8+ T cells, or bulk PBMC T cells (not recorded which). This TCR derives from a woman aged 18-70 years in good health. CDR3 sequence: CTSSLALERGDTQYF. Complete variable domain (other parts from reference TRBV7-2 and TRBJ2-3): GAGVSQSPSNKVTEKGKDVELRCDPISGHTALYWYRQSLGQGLEFLIYFQGNSAPDKSGLPSDRFSAERTGGSVSTLTIQRTQQEDSAVYLCTSSLALERGDTQYFGPGTRLTVL.